This T cell receptor (beta chain) stems from a study of blood T cells in healthy people across ages. A second about 7 to 11 cycle PCR used barcoded and J-beta primers. The template-switch adaptor, which had 12 random nucleotides, put a tag on each cDNA molecule. TCRdb passed the 5' RACE reads through MiXCR, listing each CDR3 protein once. Of roughly 680,000 distinct CDR3 sequences in the sample, 49% were seen once. Germline V gene lookup returns CDR1 SGHAT and CDR2 FQNNGV. The CDR3 has 15 residues. V shed 5 bases and J 6 bases; nucleotides not matched to a gene: 8. Study-level results: There were more naive CD4+ cells and higher diversity in long-lived donors than in aged donors. Donor CMV infection status was unknown, possibly confounding age-related changes in expanded clonotypes. Estimates based on one million T cells were treated as lower bounds.

Points on this clonotype: Antigen: not known.

Material for sequencing was blood. The TCR comes from a woman aged 60-70 years in good health. V gene TRBV11-2 combines with J gene TRBJ2-1; 9 bases agree with TRBD2. The CDR3 here is CASSPRLAGTNEQFF. The CDR3 DNA sequence: TGTGCCAGCAGCCCCAGGCTAGCGGGGACCAATGAGCAGTTCTTC.